The TCR beta chain described here comes from a study of human versus mouse CDR3 diversity and MHC coevolution. Study context: Reportedly, immunoSEQ detects one in 200,000 T cells with minimized PCR bias. Between about 5.5 x 10^6 and 1.8 x 10^7 valid reads came from each sample.

Whole-study results and caveats: Mice had fewer CDR3 deletions and insertions than humans on average.

The protocol was immunoSEQ multiplex PCR, while the TCRdb copy is restricted to in-frame clones and leaves out a portion. Among 86,000 or so clones, roughly 93% were seen once, and the ten largest hold roughly 1.3%. Turning to this clone: The antigen remains undetermined.

The sequenced sample was naive CD4+ T cells from blood. Subset reported: CD45RO-negative CD62L-positive naive CD4 T cells. The clonotype comes from a person aged 30-70 years in good health.

Here the CDR3 reads CASKGQSTGELFF. The CDR3 DNA is TGTGCCAGCAAGGGACAAAGCACCGGGGAGCTGTTTTTT. The chain uses TRBV5-4 and TRBJ2-2; possibly TRBD1 for D (6 bases). Germline V gives CDR1 SGHNT, CDR2 YYREEE (reference sequence). V was pared by 6 bases and J by 4 bases, with 10 bases between. The CDR3 runs 13 residues. Combining the CDR3 with reference TRBV5-4 and TRBJ2-2 gives the whole variable domain ETGVTQSPTHLIKTRGQQVTLRCSSQSGHNTVSWYQQALGQGPQFIFQYYREEENGRGNFPPRFSGLQFPNYSSELNVNALELDDSALYLCASKGQSTGELFFGEGSRLTVL.